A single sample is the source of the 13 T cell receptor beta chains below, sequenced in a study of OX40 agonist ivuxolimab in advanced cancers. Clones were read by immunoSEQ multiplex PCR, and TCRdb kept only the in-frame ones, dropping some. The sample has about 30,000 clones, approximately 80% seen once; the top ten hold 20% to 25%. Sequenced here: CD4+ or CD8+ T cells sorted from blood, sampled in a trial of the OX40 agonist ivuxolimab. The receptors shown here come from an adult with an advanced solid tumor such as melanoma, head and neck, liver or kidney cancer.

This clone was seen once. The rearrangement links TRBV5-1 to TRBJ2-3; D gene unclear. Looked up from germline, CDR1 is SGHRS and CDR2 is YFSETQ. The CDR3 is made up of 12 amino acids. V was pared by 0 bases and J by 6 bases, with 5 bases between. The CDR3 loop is CASSLGGDTQYF. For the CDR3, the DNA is TGCGCCAGCAGCTTGGGTGGGGATACGCAGTATTTT.

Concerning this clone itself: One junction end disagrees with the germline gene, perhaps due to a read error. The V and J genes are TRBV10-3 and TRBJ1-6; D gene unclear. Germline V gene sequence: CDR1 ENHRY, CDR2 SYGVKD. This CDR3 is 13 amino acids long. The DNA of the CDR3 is TGTGCCAGCAGTTACTCTCCTGATTCACCCCTCCACTTT. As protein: CASSYSPDSPLHF.

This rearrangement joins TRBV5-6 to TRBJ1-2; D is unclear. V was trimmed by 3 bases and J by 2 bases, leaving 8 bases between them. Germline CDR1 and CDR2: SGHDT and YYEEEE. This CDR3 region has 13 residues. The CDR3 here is CASSSRDNYGYTF. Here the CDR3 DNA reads TGTGCCAGCAGCTCTCGAGACAACTATGGCTACACCTTC.

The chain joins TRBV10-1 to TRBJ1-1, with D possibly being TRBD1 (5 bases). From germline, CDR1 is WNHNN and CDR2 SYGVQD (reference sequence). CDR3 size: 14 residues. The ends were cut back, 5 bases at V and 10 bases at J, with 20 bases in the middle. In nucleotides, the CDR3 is TGCGCCAGCAGTTCCACAACGACAGCCCGGGGAGCTTTCTTT. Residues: CASSSTTTARGAFF.

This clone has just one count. DNA of the CDR3: TGTGCCTGGAGTGTAGGGTTCTATGGCTACACCTTC. This gives the protein CAWSVGFYGYTF. V usage is TRBV30 and J usage is TRBJ1-2; D gene unclear. The ends were cut back, 0 bases at V and 4 bases at J, with 6 bases in the middle. Germline CDR1 reads GTSNPN; CDR2 reads SVGIG (reference sequence). The CDR3 totals 12 residues.

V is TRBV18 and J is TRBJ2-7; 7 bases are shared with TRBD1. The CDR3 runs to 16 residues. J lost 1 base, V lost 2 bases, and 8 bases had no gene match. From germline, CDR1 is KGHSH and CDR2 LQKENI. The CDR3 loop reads CASSPVSGQVSYEQYF. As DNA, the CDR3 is TGTGCCAGCTCACCAGTATCCGGACAGGTATCCTACGAGCAGTACTTC.

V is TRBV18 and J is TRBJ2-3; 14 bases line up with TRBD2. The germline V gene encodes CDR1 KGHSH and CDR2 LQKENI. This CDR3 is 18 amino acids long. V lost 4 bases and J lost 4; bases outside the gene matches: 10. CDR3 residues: CASSLPRLAGGRSDTQYF. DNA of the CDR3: TGTGCCAGCTCACTCCCTCGACTAGCGGGGGGGAGATCAGATACGCAGTATTTT.

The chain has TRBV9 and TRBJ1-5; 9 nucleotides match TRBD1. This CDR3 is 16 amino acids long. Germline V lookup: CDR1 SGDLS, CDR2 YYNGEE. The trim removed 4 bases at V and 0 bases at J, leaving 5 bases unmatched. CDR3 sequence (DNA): TGTGCCAGCAGCACACAGGGGGCCCATAGCAATCAGCCCCAGCATTTT. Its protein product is CASSTQGAHSNQPQHF.

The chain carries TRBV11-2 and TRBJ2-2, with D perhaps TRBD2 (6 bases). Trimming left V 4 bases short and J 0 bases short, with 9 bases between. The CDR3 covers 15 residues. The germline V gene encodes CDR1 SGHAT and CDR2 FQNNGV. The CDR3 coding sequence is TGTGCCAGCAGCTCGGGACTGGCGAACACCGGGGAGCTGTTTTTT. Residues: CASSSGLANTGELFF.

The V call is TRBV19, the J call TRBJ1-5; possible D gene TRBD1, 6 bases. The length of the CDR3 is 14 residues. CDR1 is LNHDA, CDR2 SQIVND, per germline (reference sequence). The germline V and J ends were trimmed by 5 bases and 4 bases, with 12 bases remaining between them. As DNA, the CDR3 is TGTGCCAGTAGTCGGGACAATAAAAATCAGCCCCAGCATTTT. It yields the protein CASSRDNKNQPQHF.

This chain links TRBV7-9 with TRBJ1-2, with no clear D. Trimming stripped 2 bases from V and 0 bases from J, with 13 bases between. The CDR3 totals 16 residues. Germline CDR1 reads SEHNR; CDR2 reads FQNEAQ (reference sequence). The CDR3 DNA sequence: TGTGCCAGCAGCTTATCGAGAGCTCAGGCTAACTATGGCTACACCTTC. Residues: CASSLSRAQANYGYTF.

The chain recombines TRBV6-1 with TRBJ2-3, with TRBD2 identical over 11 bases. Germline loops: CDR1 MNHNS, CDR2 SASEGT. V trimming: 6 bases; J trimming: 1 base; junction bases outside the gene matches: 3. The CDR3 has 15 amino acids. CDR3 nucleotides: TGTGCCAGCAGCTTGGGACTAGCGGGCACAGATACGCAGTATTTT. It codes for CASSLGLAGTDTQYF.

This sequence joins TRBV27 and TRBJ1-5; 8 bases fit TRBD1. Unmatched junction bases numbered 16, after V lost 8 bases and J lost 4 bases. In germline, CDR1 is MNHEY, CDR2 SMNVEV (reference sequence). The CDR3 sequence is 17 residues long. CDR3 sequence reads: CASALSPGQAMNQPQHF. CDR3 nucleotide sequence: TGTGCCAGCGCCCTTTCTCCGGGACAGGCGATGAATCAGCCCCAGCATTTT.